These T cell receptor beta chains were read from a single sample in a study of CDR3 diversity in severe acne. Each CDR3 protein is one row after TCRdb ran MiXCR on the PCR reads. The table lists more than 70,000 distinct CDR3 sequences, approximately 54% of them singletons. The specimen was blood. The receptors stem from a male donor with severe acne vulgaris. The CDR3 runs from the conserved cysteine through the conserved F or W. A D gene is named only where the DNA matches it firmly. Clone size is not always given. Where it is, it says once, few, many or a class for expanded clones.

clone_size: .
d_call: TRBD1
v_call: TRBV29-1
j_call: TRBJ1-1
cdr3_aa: CSVRQGADTEAFF
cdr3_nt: TGCAGCGTGCGACAGGGCGCGGACACTGAAGCTTTCTTT

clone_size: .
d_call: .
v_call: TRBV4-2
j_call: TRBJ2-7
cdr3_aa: CASSFYICSARSGLSYEQYF
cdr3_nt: .

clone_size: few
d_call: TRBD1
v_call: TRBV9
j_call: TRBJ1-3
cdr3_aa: CASSVGDRAGNTIYF
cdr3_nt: TGTGCCAGCAGCGTAGGAGACAGGGCGGGAAACACCATATATTTT

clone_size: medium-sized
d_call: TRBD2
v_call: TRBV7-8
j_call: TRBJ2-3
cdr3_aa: CASSHGGRADTQYF
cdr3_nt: TGTGCCAGCAGCCACGGGGGGAGGGCAGATACGCAGTATTTT

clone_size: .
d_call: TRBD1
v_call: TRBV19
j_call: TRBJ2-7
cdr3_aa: CASSIATGESEQYF
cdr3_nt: TGTGCCAGTAGTATAGCTACAGGGGAAAGCGAGCAGTACTTC

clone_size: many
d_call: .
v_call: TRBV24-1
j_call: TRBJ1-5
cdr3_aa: CATSDLFRRNSNQPQHF
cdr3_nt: TGTGCCACCAGTGATTTATTCCGACGGAATAGCAATCAGCCCCAGCATTTT

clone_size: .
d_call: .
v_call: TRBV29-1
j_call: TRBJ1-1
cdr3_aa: CSAGGGGNTEAFF
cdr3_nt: TGCAGTGCCGGGGGGGGAGGGAACACTGAAGCTTTCTTT

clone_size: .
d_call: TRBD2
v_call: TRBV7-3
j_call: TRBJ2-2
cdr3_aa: CASSWGLAGGPNTGELFF
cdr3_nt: TGTGCCAGCAGCTGGGGACTAGCGGGAGGGCCGAACACCGGGGAGCTGTTTTTT

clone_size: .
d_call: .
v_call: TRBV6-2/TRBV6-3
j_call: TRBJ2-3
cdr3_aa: CASSSGTTSTDTQYF
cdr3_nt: TGTGCCAGCAGTTCTGGGACAACGAGCACAGATACGCAGTATTTT

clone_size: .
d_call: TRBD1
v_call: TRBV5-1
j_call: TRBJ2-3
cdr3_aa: CASSSPGQGGTDTQYF
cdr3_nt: TGCGCCAGCAGCTCACCGGGACAGGGGGGCACAGATACGCAGTATTTT

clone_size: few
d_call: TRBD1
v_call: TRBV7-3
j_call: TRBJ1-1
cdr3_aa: CASTPGQGQNTEAFF
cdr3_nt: TGTGCCAGCACCCCCGGACAGGGCCAGAACACTGAAGCTTTCTTT

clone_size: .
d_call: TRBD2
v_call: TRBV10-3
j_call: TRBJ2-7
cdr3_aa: CAIGGGLAEYEQYF
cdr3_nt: TGTGCCATCGGCGGGGGACTAGCGGAATACGAGCAGTACTTC

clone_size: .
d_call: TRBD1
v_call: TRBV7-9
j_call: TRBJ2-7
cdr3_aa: CASSLGSTGGYEQYF
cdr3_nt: TGTGCCAGCAGCTTAGGGTCGACAGGGGGCTACGAGCAGTACTTC

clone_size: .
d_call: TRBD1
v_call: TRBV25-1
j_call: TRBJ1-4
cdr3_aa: CASSLVTGGIEKLFF
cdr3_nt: TGTGCCAGCAGTTTGGTGACAGGGGGCATTGAAAAACTGTTTTTT

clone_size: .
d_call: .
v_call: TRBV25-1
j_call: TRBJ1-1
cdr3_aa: CASSEGGTLDAEAFF
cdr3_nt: TGTGCCAGCAGTGAAGGAGGGACTCTGGACGCTGAAGCTTTCTTT

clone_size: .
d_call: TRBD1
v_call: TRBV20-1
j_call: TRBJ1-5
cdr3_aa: CSARGQGISNQPQHF
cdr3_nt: TGCAGTGCTAGAGGACAGGGAATAAGCAATCAGCCCCAGCATTTT

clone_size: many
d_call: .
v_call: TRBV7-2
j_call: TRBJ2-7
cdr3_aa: CASSFMGQYEQYF
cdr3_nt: TGTGCCAGCAGCTTTATGGGGCAATACGAGCAGTACTTC

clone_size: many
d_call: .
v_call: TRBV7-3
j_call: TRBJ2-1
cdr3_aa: CASSLTQGLYNEQFF
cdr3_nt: TGTGCCAGCAGCTTAACCCAGGGACTCTACAATGAGCAGTTCTTC

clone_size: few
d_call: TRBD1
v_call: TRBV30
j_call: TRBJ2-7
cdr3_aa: CAWSTTGNEQYF
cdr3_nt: TGTGCCTGGAGTACGACAGGGAACGAGCAGTACTTC

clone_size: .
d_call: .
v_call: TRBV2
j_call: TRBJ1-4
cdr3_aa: CASSEWGNEKLFF
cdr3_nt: TGTGCCAGCAGTGAATGGGGGAATGAAAAACTGTTTTTT

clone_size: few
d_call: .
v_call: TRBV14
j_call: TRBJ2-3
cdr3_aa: CASSQRTQRDTQYF
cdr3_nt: TGTGCCAGCAGCCAGAGAACACAGCGGGATACGCAGTATTTT

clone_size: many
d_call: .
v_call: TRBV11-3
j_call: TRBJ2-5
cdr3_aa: CASSSRLAEDIETQYF
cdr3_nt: TGTGCCAGCAGCTCCAGGCTAGCCGAAGACATAGAGACCCAGTACTTC

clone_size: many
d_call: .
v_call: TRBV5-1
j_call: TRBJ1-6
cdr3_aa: CASSFGGGDNSPLHF
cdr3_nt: TGCGCCAGCAGCTTTGGCGGGGGGGATAATTCACCCCTCCACTTT

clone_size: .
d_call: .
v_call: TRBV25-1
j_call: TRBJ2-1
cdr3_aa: CASSDGRANEQFF
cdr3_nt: TGTGCCAGCAGTGACGGCAGGGCCAATGAGCAGTTCTTC